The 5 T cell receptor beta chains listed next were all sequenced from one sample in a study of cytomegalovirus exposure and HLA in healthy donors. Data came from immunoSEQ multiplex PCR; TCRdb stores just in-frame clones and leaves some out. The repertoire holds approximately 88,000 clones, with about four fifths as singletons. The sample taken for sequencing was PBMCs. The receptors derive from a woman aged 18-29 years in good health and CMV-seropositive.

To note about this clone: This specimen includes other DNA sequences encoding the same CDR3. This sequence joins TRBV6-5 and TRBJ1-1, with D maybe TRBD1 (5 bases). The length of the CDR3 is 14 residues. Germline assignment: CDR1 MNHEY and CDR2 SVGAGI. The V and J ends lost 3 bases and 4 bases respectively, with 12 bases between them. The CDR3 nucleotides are TGTGCCAGCAGTTATGTAGGGGAAGGCACTGAAGCTTTCTTT. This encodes CASSYVGEGTEAFF.

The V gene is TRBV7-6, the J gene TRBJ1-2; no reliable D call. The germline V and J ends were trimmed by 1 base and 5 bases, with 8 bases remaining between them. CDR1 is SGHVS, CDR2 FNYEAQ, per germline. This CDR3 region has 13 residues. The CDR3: CASSLVTHYGYTF. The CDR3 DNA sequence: TGTGCCAGCAGCTTAGTTACACATTATGGCTACACCTTC.

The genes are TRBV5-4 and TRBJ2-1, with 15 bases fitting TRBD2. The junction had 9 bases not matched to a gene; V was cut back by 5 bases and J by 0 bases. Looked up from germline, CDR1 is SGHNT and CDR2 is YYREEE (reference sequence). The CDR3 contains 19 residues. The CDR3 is CASRKGLAGGQSSYNEQFF. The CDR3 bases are TGTGCCAGCAGAAAAGGACTAGCGGGGGGGCAGAGCTCCTACAATGAGCAGTTCTTC.

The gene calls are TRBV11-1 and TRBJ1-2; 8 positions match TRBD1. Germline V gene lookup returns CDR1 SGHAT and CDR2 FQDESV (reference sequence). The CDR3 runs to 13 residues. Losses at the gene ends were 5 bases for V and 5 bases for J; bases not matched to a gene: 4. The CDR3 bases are TGTGCCAGCAGCCCACAGGGGGATTATGGCTACACCTTC. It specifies CASSPQGDYGYTF.

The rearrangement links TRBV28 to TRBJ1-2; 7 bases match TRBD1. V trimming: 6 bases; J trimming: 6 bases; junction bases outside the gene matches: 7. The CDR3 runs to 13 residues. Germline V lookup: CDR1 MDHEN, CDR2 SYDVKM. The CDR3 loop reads CASSPGTEDGYTF. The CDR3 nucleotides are TGTGCCAGCAGCCCGGGGACAGAAGATGGCTACACCTTC.